This T cell receptor beta chain was found in a study of CD8 T cells in Susac syndrome. With random hexamers, reverse transcription was performed on about 0.5 to 1 ug of RNA. TCRdb redid the calling of the immunoSEQ multiplex PCR reads with MiXCR, one entry per CDR3 protein. In the table there are a few hundred thousand distinct CDR3 sequences, approximately 90% of which are singletons. Germline CDR1 SNHLY, CDR2 FYNNEI. CDR3 length: 16 residues. Trimming pared 5 bases from V and 0 bases from J, leaving 11 bases between. The sample was CD4+ T cells from PBMCs. This clonotype was obtained from a human donor with multiple sclerosis. The V gene is TRBV2, the J gene TRBJ1-6, with D unclear. The CDR3 protein is CASSRTVSSYNSPLHF. As DNA, the CDR3 is TGTGCCAGCAGTCGGACCGTGAGCTCCTATAATTCACCCCTCCACTTT.